This TCR beta chain was captured in a study of blood T cell repertoires in COVID-19. V lost 6 bases and J 6 bases, leaving 29 bases between the germline ends. CDR3 length: 18 residues. Germline-derived CDR1 and CDR2 are SEHNR and FQNEAQ (reference sequence). Libraries were prepared by immunoSEQ multiplex PCR; TCRdb keeps only in-frame clonotypes and omits some of them. The sample lists over 350,000 clones, about 90% occurring once. Adults between about 18 and 89 years of age took part from 24 US areas. Clinical histories supplied by participants themselves formed the basis of cohort assignment. The TCR was taken from a woman younger than 35 with acute COVID-19. The source material was PBMCs or T cells enriched from blood (not recorded which). The chain recombines TRBV7-9 with TRBJ1-2; tentative D call: TRBD1 (5 bases). The CDR3 DNA sequence: TGTGCCAGCAGTTCTCTCGGGGGAGACGTGGCAAAAAAGGATGGCTACACCTTC. Amino acid sequence: CASSSLGGDVAKKDGYTF.